Listed here are 23 T cell receptor beta chains from one sample, sequenced in a study of T cells expressing NK-cell markers (dated by TCRdb to 2020 to 2022). Library generation was performed with 5' RACE. The sample was run on an Illumina HiSeq 2000. TCRdb reprocessed the reads and provides one entry for every CDR3 protein sequence; no DNA is given. The table for this sample lists some 460,000 distinct CDR3 sequences. More than 1.4% of the sample is held by the ten biggest clonotypes. What was sequenced was blood T cells: a sorted CD56 or NKG2C T cell subset, CD4+ or CD8+ T cells, or bulk PBMC T cells (not recorded which). These receptors all come from a woman aged 45-60 years in good health. Donor details come from another sample of the same person, matched by shared clones.

The chain joins TRBV28 to TRBJ2-1; the TCRdb D gene call, TRBD1, has no DNA to confirm it. CDR1 is MDHEN, CDR2 SYDVKM, per germline. The CDR3 spans 14 residues. The CDR3 spells CASSTRQGRNEQFF.

This chain uses TRBV6-2 or TRBV6-3 with TRBJ1-5; without DNA, the TCRdb call of TRBD1 cannot be checked. Germline V gives CDR1 MNHEY, CDR2 SVGEGT. The length of the CDR3 is 14 residues. CDR3 residues: CASSPQGPHQPQHF.

V and J are TRBV4-1 and TRBJ2-1; the TCRdb D gene call, TRBD2, has no DNA to confirm it. The germline V gene has CDR1 MGHRA and CDR2 YSYEKL. This CDR3 is built from 16 residues. CDR3 region: CASSRIVVARADEQFF.

This rearrangement joins TRBV12-3 or TRBV12-4 to TRBJ2-3; without DNA, the TCRdb call of TRBD1 cannot be checked. The CDR3 is 16 residues long. CDR3 residues: CASRLTGGSTTDTQYF.

The rearrangement joins TRBV5-5 to TRBJ2-1; without DNA, the TCRdb call of TRBD1 cannot be checked. This CDR3 has 14 amino acids. CDR1 SGHKS and CDR2 YYEKEE come from the germline V gene (reference sequence). CDR3 residues: CASSLAPRQPVSFF.

The rearrangement links TRBV6-7 to TRBJ2-5; TCRdb's D call, TRBD1, is unchecked because there is no DNA. TRBV6-7 qualifies as an ORF whose function is uncertain. This CDR3 has 18 amino acids. CDR3 in amino acids: CASTPPGEGAVRGETQYF.

V is TRBV15 and J is TRBJ2-5. Germline V gene lookup returns CDR1 LNHNV and CDR2 YYDKDF (reference sequence). CDR3 size: 15 residues. CDR3 amino acids: CATSTRDVGKETQYF.

The chain recombines TRBV5-1 with TRBJ1-1; TCRdb gives TRBD1 as the D gene, but with no DNA this cannot be confirmed. The CDR3 sequence is 14 residues long. The germline V gene encodes CDR1 SGHRS and CDR2 YFSETQ. CDR3 residues: CASWSTGLNTEAFF.

The chain uses TRBV29-1 and TRBJ2-1; TCRdb designates TRBD2, a call that cannot be tested without DNA. The CDR3 is made up of 13 amino acids. CDR1 is SQVTM, CDR2 ANQGSEA, per germline. CDR3 sequence: CSISGRASFEQFF.

The J gene is TRBJ1-5, the V gene TRBV29-1. In germline, CDR1 is SQVTM, CDR2 ANQGSEA. There are 13 residues in the CDR3. The CDR3 sequence is CSASQGVDQPQHF.

The CDR3 loop reads CSAPPGLLSKDTQYF. The V call is TRBV20-1, the J call TRBJ2-3; TCRdb gives TRBD2 as the D gene, but with no DNA this cannot be confirmed. This CDR3 region has 15 residues. Germline lookup yields CDR1 DFQATT and CDR2 SNEGSKA (reference sequence).

The J gene is TRBJ2-3, the V gene TRBV7-2. The CDR3 is 14 residues long. From germline, CDR1 is SGHTA and CDR2 FQGNSA. The chain's CDR3 is CASSQRMGTDTQYF. Combining the CDR3 with reference TRBV7-2 and TRBJ2-3 gives the whole variable domain GAGVSQSPSNKVTEKGKDVELRCDPISGHTALYWYRQSLGQGLEFLIYFQGNSAPDKSGLPSDRFSAERTGGSVSTLTIQRTQQEDSAVYLCASSQRMGTDTQYFGPGTRLTVL.

This chain connects TRBV29-1 to TRBJ1-5; lacking DNA, the TRBD1 call made by TCRdb goes unchecked. This CDR3 is 14 amino acids long. Looked up from germline, CDR1 is SQVTM and CDR2 is ANQGSEA. CDR3 loop: CSVGGTGPNQPQHF.

The genes are TRBV20-1 and TRBJ2-3; TCRdb outputs TRBD1, but without DNA this stays unchecked. The CDR3 contains 15 residues. In germline, CDR1 is DFQATT, CDR2 SNEGSKA (reference sequence). This chain's CDR3 is CSARRGVGETDTQYF.

The genes are TRBV12-3 or TRBV12-4 and TRBJ2-5; TCRdb indicates TRBD1, and absent DNA this call remains unverified. CDR3 length: 14 residues. The CDR3 loop reads CASSLVGTARTQYF.

The CDR3 sequence is CASSESSRLFF. V is TRBV6-1 and J is TRBJ2-1. Germline values: CDR1 MNHNS, CDR2 SASEGT. The CDR3 length is 11 residues.

The chain carries TRBV30 and TRBJ2-1; TCRdb's D call, TRBD2, is unchecked because there is no DNA. The CDR3 contains 15 residues. CDR1 and CDR2 (germline): GTSNPN, SVGIG (reference sequence). CDR3 residues: CAWSPGLAGAHEQFF.

The gene calls are TRBV7-6 and TRBJ2-1; TCRdb lists TRBD2, though no DNA is available to test this call. Germline V gives CDR1 SGHVS, CDR2 FNYEAQ. This CDR3 is built from 18 residues. The CDR3: CASSLETSGASSYNEQFF.

V usage is TRBV20-1 and J usage is TRBJ1-2; no DNA is available, so the TRBD1 call from TCRdb remains unchecked. From germline, CDR1 is DFQATT and CDR2 SNEGSKA (reference sequence). CDR3 length equals 14 residues. The CDR3 here is CSAREQGLMGGYTF.

The chain employs TRBV11-2 and TRBJ2-7. Per the germline V gene, CDR1 is SGHAT and CDR2 is FQNNGV. There are 14 residues in the CDR3. The CDR3 sequence: CASSLLGTPYEQYF.

CDR3 amino acids: CASSLVGLAGAYDEQFF. The chain combines TRBV12-3 or TRBV12-4 with TRBJ2-1; TCRdb's D call, TRBD2, is unchecked because there is no DNA. This CDR3 spans 17 amino acids.

The chain employs TRBV5-1 and TRBJ2-2. This CDR3 has 12 residues. Germline CDR1 reads SGHRS; CDR2 reads YFSETQ. CDR3 in amino acids: CASSQNEAELFF.

The chain has TRBV12-3 or TRBV12-4 and TRBJ2-2. CDR3 length: 14 amino acids. The CDR3 protein is CASRPIGPTGELFF.